The entry that follows covers one T cell receptor (beta chain) sequence. Its target is not known. These data originate in a study of T cells in Graves' hyperthyroidism and ophthalmopathy. RNA transcripts provided the source from which TCR beta CDR3 regions were amplified. The TCR CDR3 was amplified in a first-round RT-PCR using the HTBI primer set. One entry per CDR3 protein results from TCRdb running MiXCR on the multiplex PCR reads. The sample lists just under 750,000 distinct CDR3 sequences, roughly 32% seen once, with approximately 31% in the top ten. Whole-study results and caveats: Before onset, by a median of around 6.4 months, the model predicted ophthalmopathy.

The CDR3 consists of 12 residues. CDR1 is ENHRY, CDR2 SYGVKD, per germline. The V gene end was trimmed by 9 bases and the J gene end by 7 bases; junction bases not matched to a gene: 9. This rearrangement joins TRBV10-3 to TRBJ2-7; 7 nucleotides align to TRBD1. The specimen was blood. The sequence came from a woman between 40 and 55 years old with Graves' hyperthyroidism. CDR3 DNA: TGTGCCATAGGGGACAGTGACAATGAGCAGTACTTC. Translating it yields CAIGDSDNEQYF.